Below, 25 T cell receptor beta chains from the same sample are listed, as sequenced in a study of T cell responses to AZD1222 COVID-19 vaccine. Repertoires were generated with immunoSEQ multiplex PCR, while TCRdb's copy carries only in-frame clones and drops some. This table has under 200,000 clones, 70% to 90% appearing once. Here the sequenced sample was peripheral blood, taken 28 days after the second AZD1222 dose. Every receptor here comes from an adult who received the AZD1222 COVID-19 vaccine.

The rearrangement links TRBV7-3 to TRBJ2-7; TRBD2 agrees at 12 bases. In germline, CDR1 is SGHTA, CDR2 FQGTGA. The CDR3 contains 14 residues. The trim removed 2 bases at V and 6 bases at J, leaving 2 bases unmatched. The CDR3 protein is CASSLGLAGSEQYF. The CDR3 DNA follows: TGTGCCAGCAGCTTAGGACTAGCGGGGAGCGAGCAGTACTTC.

The chain carries TRBV27 and TRBJ1-2, with D maybe TRBD1 (5 bases). The CDR3 spans 15 residues. Germline CDR1 and CDR2: MNHEY and SMNVEV (reference sequence). V lost 5 bases, J lost 6 bases, and 19 bases lay in between. The CDR3 region is CASSPNLRVGNGYTF. The CDR3 bases are TGTGCCAGCAGTCCGAACCTCAGGGTCGGGAATGGCTACACCTTC.

The chain has TRBV12-3 or TRBV12-4 and TRBJ2-7; possible D gene TRBD1, 6 bases. This CDR3 has 13 amino acids. Deletions cut 6 bases from V and 4 bases from J, with 13 bases between. The DNA of the CDR3 is TGTGCCAGCAGCGAAACAGGGATGTACGAGCAGTACTTC. Translation gives CASSETGMYEQYF.

This clone has only one observation. The V gene is TRBV12-2, the J gene TRBJ2-6. TRBV12-2 is tagged as a pseudogene. The CDR3 is made up of 15 amino acids. The CDR3 coding sequence is TGTGCAAGTCGCTTACGTGTCAATGGGGCCAACGTCCTGACTTTC. It translates to CASRLRVNGANVLTF.

This clone has a handful of counts. The rearrangement links TRBV18 to TRBJ1-1; the D is unclear. The CDR3 has 12 residues. Germline CDR1 reads KGHSH; CDR2 reads LQKENI. V was shortened by 4 bases and J by 1 base, with 4 bases between the two germline ends. The CDR3 here is CASSRQNTEAFF. The CDR3 DNA is TGTGCCAGCTCACGACAGAACACTGAAGCTTTCTTT.

The chain is built from TRBV27 and TRBJ1-1; D is unclear. Per the germline V gene, CDR1 is MNHEY and CDR2 is SMNVEV (reference sequence). The CDR3 is made up of 14 amino acids. V was shortened by 7 bases and J by 2 bases, with 14 bases between the two germline ends. The CDR3 nucleotides read TGTGCCAGCAACCCGGACTGGACCAACACTGAAGCTTTCTTT. The encoded protein is CASNPDWTNTEAFF.

The chain uses TRBV15 and TRBJ1-2; 8 bases match TRBD1. The CDR3 length is 16 residues. V trimming: 4 bases; J trimming: 6 bases; junction bases outside the gene matches: 13. In germline, CDR1 is LNHNV, CDR2 YYDKDF (reference sequence). The CDR3 spells CATSIDRGSTIHGYTF. In DNA, the CDR3 is TGTGCCACCAGCATTGACAGGGGCTCCACTATTCATGGCTACACCTTC.

The chain recombines TRBV2 with TRBJ2-5; 8 bases line up with TRBD2. V lost 11 bases and J lost 5; bases outside the gene matches: 10. The CDR3 has 13 residues. Germline CDR1 SNHLY, CDR2 FYNNEI. CDR3 amino acids: CAPGGEDGETQYF. In DNA, the CDR3 is TGTGCCCCCGGGGGGGAGGATGGGGAGACCCAGTACTTC.

V gene TRBV19 combines with J gene TRBJ1-2; D gene uncertain. Trimming took off 0 bases at V and 6 bases at J, with 14 bases between the two ends. This CDR3 comprises 15 residues. CDR1 is LNHDA, CDR2 SQIVND, per germline (reference sequence). The CDR3 DNA follows: TGTGCCAGTAGTATAGATCCTAGCTCTTCGGATGGCTACACCTTC. This gives the protein CASSIDPSSSDGYTF.

The chain has TRBV4-3 and TRBJ2-1; no clear D gene. CDR1 is LGHNA, CDR2 YSLEER, per germline. Between the trimmed V and J ends, which lost 1 base and 7 bases, there was a span of 11 bases. The CDR3 covers 14 residues. Here the CDR3 reads CASSQVQATNEQFF. CDR3 DNA sequence: TGCGCCAGCAGCCAAGTGCAAGCGACTAATGAGCAGTTCTTC.

The table lists this clone with a count of one. The rearrangement joins TRBV7-9 to TRBJ1-1; D gene ambiguous. V was cut by 0 bases and J by 1 base, with 3 bases left in between. Germline CDR1 reads SEHNR; CDR2 reads FQNEAQ (reference sequence). CDR3 length: 13 amino acids. The CDR3 region has the DNA TGTGCCAGCAGCTTAGCAGAGAACACTGAAGCTTTCTTT. It specifies CASSLAENTEAFF. Supplemented by reference TRBV7-9 and TRBJ1-1, the full variable domain reads DTGVSQNPRHKITKRGQNVTFRCDPISEHNRLYWYRQTLGQGPEFLTYFQNEAQLEKSRLLSDRFSAERPKGSFSTLEIQRTEQGDSAMYLCASSLAENTEAFFGQGTRLTVV.

The chain carries TRBV19 and TRBJ1-1, with D uncertain. The germline V gene encodes CDR1 LNHDA and CDR2 SQIVND (reference sequence). The V and J ends lost 3 bases and 3 bases respectively, with 5 bases between them. The CDR3 has 12 amino acids. DNA of the CDR3: TGTGCCAGTAGTATTGGTTACACTGAAGCTTTCTTT. As protein: CASSIGYTEAFF.

The chain uses TRBV3-1 (or the pseudogene TRBV3-2) and TRBJ2-1, with 11 nucleotides matching TRBD2. Germline V CDR1 and CDR2: LGHDT, YNNKEL (reference sequence). The CDR3 contains 14 residues. The J segment lost 7 bases and the V segment lost 6 bases, leaving 5 bases of the junction unmatched. The CDR3 region has the DNA TGTGCCAGCAGGCTTAGCGGGGGGGCAAATGAGCAGTTCTTC. Translated: CASRLSGGANEQFF.

The rearrangement links TRBV10-1 to TRBJ2-2; 7 bases align to TRBD1. The germline V gene encodes CDR1 WNHNN and CDR2 SYGVQD (reference sequence). V trimming: 4 bases; J trimming: 1 base; junction bases outside the gene matches: 3. This CDR3 is built from 15 residues. The CDR3 DNA is TGCGCCAGCAGTGCTACAGGGGTGAACACCGGGGAGCTGTTTTTT. Encoded protein: CASSATGVNTGELFF.

The gene calls are TRBV6-5 and TRBJ1-5; no clear D gene. The germline gives CDR1 MNHEY, CDR2 SVGAGI. The CDR3 loop spans 11 amino acids. V lost 7 bases and J 4 bases, leaving 5 bases between the germline ends. The DNA of the CDR3 is TGTGCCAGCAAGGAGAATCAGCCCCAGCATTTT. It specifies CASKENQPQHF.

The chain uses TRBV4-1 and TRBJ2-1, with 7 bases fitting TRBD2. CDR3 length equals 14 residues. The V gene end was trimmed by 6 bases and the J gene end by 7 bases; junction bases not matched to a gene: 9. CDR1 is MGHRA and CDR2 is YSYEKL in the germline V gene. The CDR3 spells CASRIRVGGNEQFF. CDR3 DNA: TGCGCCAGCAGGATTCGCGTCGGGGGGAATGAGCAGTTCTTC.

This chain uses TRBV19 with TRBJ1-2, with D perhaps matching TRBD1 (5 bases). The V end lost 5 bases, the J end lost 8 bases, and 15 bases lay between the germline ends. There are 13 residues in the CDR3. Germline CDR1 is LNHDA and CDR2 is SQIVND (reference sequence). The CDR3 region is CASSARGPSGYTF. CDR3 in DNA: TGTGCCAGTAGTGCTAGGGGACCCTCGGGCTACACCTTC.

This clone was picked up one time. V is TRBV11-2 and J is TRBJ2-7, with 7 bases that match TRBD1. CDR3 length: 15 residues. The germline V gene encodes CDR1 SGHAT and CDR2 FQNNGV. The V gene end was trimmed by 5 bases and the J gene end by 3 bases; junction bases not matched to a gene: 10. The CDR3 sequence is CASSDYSDRIYEQYF. CDR3 sequence (DNA): TGTGCCAGCAGCGACTACTCGGACAGGATCTACGAGCAGTACTTC.

The chain carries TRBV12-3 or TRBV12-4 and TRBJ1-4; no reliable D call. The CDR3 runs to 13 residues. Trimming cost V 6 bases and J 5 bases, with 10 bases left between them. Here the CDR3 DNA reads TGTGCCAGCAGACCACAACTGAATGAAAAACTGTTTTTT. It translates to CASRPQLNEKLFF.

Remarks on this clone: The junction and the germline gene differ at one end; a read error may be behind it. The chain couples TRBV18 to TRBJ1-1, with 9 positions matching TRBD1. The CDR3 loop spans 13 amino acids. Germline V gives CDR1 KGHSH, CDR2 LQKENI. The CDR3 DNA reads as TGTGCCAGCTCACCTTTCCCGGGACAGGGCGCAATTTTT. This sequence encodes CASSPFPGQGAIF.

The chain carries TRBV5-1 and TRBJ1-1, with D perhaps TRBD1 (5 bases). Trimming took 4 bases from V and 7 from J, leaving 17 bases between them. CDR1 and CDR2 (germline): SGHRS, YFSETQ. This CDR3 spans 14 amino acids. The CDR3 sequence is CASSLLGPDNEAFF. The CDR3 DNA sequence: TGCGCCAGCAGCCTATTGGGACCGGATAATGAAGCTTTCTTT.

J is TRBJ1-4 and V is TRBV29-1; D unclear. V was trimmed by 4 bases and J by 4 bases, leaving 7 bases between them. CDR1 is SQVTM, CDR2 ANQGSEA, per germline. The CDR3 covers 12 residues. The CDR3 DNA sequence: TGCAGCGTTGTCGGAAATAATGAAAAACTGTTTTTT. It encodes CSVVGNNEKLFF.

The J gene is TRBJ1-2, the V gene TRBV29-1; D remains ambiguous. The length of the CDR3 is 9 residues. V was pared by 5 bases and J by 5 bases, with 3 bases between. Germline CDR1 reads SQVTM; CDR2 reads ANQGSEA. CDR3 DNA: TGCAGCGTTCAATATGGCTACACCTTC. This sequence encodes CSVQYGYTF.

The chain couples TRBV14 to TRBJ1-1, with TRBD1 matching 8 bases. The CDR3 runs 20 residues. Germline V gene sequence: CDR1 SGHDN, CDR2 FVKESK. V was pared by 1 base and J by 1 base, with 17 bases of the junction left unmatched. The CDR3 here is CASSQVAGGRNIVRNTEAFF. CDR3 bases: TGTGCCAGCAGCCAAGTGGCAGGGGGCCGCAATATTGTCAGGAACACTGAAGCTTTCTTT.

This clone was picked up a small number of times. CDR3 coding DNA: TGTGCCAGCTCACCAGATGCGCAATGGGAGCAGTTCTTC. This sequence encodes CASSPDAQWEQFF. The chain recombines TRBV18 with TRBJ2-1; D is ambiguous. Germline CDR1 is KGHSH and CDR2 is LQKENI. Trimming took 2 bases from V and 10 from J, leaving 12 bases between them. CDR3 length: 13 residues.